The 8 T cell receptor beta chains given below trace back to one sample, sequenced in a study of shared clonotypes between healthy human individuals. CD45RO-negative cells were positively selected for CCR7, leaving out terminally differentiated effector memory CD45RA+ cells. The repertoire was sequenced with immunoSEQ multiplex PCR; TCRdb's copy has only in-frame clones and lacks some. The sample records around 600,000 clones, approximately 95% being singletons. Sequencing used naive CD8+ T cells sorted from blood. These receptors came from a woman aged 30 to 39 in good health.

The chain joins TRBV27 to TRBJ2-1; weak D call: TRBD1 (5 bases). Looked up from germline, CDR1 is MNHEY and CDR2 is SMNVEV (reference sequence). V lost 5 bases and J 8 bases, leaving 13 bases between the germline ends. The CDR3 spans 13 residues. DNA for the CDR3: TGTGCCAGCAGTCGCAGGGTGGGCGATGAGCAGTTCTTC. Its protein product is CASSRRVGDEQFF.

V usage is TRBV4-1 and J usage is TRBJ2-7; the match to TRBD2 covers 10 bases. Germline values: CDR1 MGHRA, CDR2 YSYEKL. V dropped 5 bases and J dropped 3; count of bases not matched to a gene: 7. The CDR3 contains 15 residues. The CDR3 DNA sequence: TGCGCCAGCAGCTTAAGTCCTAGCGGGAGCTACGAGCAGTACTTC. This translates into CASSLSPSGSYEQYF.

Details on this clone: The sample contains more than one DNA sequence encoding this CDR3. The chain combines TRBV5-4 with TRBJ2-1; D gene ambiguous. The CDR3 loop spans 11 amino acids. CDR1 SGHNT and CDR2 YYREEE come from the germline V gene (reference sequence). Trimming pared 0 bases from V and 10 bases from J, leaving 5 bases between. CDR3 loop: CASSLVSEQFF. CDR3 nucleotide sequence: TGTGCCAGCAGCTTGGTCTCAGAGCAGTTCTTC.

The chain combines TRBV27 with TRBJ1-1; 8 nucleotides align to TRBD1. Germline V CDR1 and CDR2: MNHEY, SMNVEV (reference sequence). This CDR3 has 12 residues. The junction had 0 bases not matched to a gene; V was cut back by 5 bases and J by 4 bases. The CDR3 is CASSGQGTEAFF. The CDR3 DNA sequence: TGTGCCAGCAGTGGACAGGGCACTGAAGCTTTCTTT.

CDR3 nucleotides: TGTGCCAGCAGTTTGGTCGGGGGGGCGTTTTCTGGAAACACCATATATTTT. Translating it yields CASSLVGGAFSGNTIYF. The V call is TRBV28, the J call TRBJ1-3, with D tentatively TRBD1 (6 bases). CDR3 length: 17 residues. The V end was cut by 3 bases, the J end by 1 base, with 16 bases between. In germline, CDR1 is MDHEN, CDR2 SYDVKM.

The chain is built from TRBV10-1 and TRBJ2-7, with D perhaps given as TRBD1 or TRBD2 (6 bases each). V gave up 0 bases and J gave up 7 bases, with 13 bases separating them. Germline CDR1 is WNHNN and CDR2 is SYGVQD (reference sequence). The CDR3 length is 14 residues. CDR3 nucleotides: TGCGCCAGCAGTGAGTCTTGGGGGGCTCAAGAGCAGTACTTC. Its protein is CASSESWGAQEQYF.

V is TRBV7-9 and J is TRBJ2-5; possibly TRBD2 for D (5 bases). Trimming took off 8 bases at V and 5 bases at J, with 18 bases between the two ends. This CDR3 is 14 amino acids long. The V gene's germline CDR1 is SEHNR and CDR2 FQNEAQ (reference sequence). CDR3 sequence reads: CASAGGPSKETQYF. The DNA for the CDR3 is TGTGCCAGCGCCGGCGGGCCAAGCAAGGAGACCCAGTACTTC.

Comment on this clone: The same CDR3 also results from other DNA sequences found in this sample. The chain joins TRBV6-5 to TRBJ2-1; 7 bases fit TRBD2. Unmatched junction bases numbered 6, after V lost 0 bases and J lost 4 bases. CDR1 and CDR2 (germline): MNHEY, SVGAGI. The CDR3 length is 16 residues. In nucleotides, the CDR3 is TGTGCCAGCAGTTACTCGGCGGGGGAAGTGTACAATGAGCAGTTCTTC. Amino acid sequence: CASSYSAGEVYNEQFF.